This entry lists 9 T cell receptor beta chains sequenced from one sample in a study of T cell responses to AZD1222 COVID-19 vaccine. The protocol was immunoSEQ multiplex PCR, while the TCRdb copy is restricted to in-frame clones and leaves out a portion. The table lists about 140,000 clones, 88% of them singletons. Sequenced here: peripheral blood, sampled on day 0 of AZD1222 vaccination. All receptors derive from an adult in good health.

The chain carries TRBV21-1 and TRBJ2-3; the table's D call TRBD2 went unverified against the DNA. TRBV21-1 is given as a pseudogene. This CDR3 spans 16 amino acids. CDR3 sequence (DNA): TGTGCCAGCAGCCTTGGGCTAGCGGGAGGGACAGATACGCAGTATTTT. Its protein is CASSLGLAGGTDTQYF.

The genes are TRBV18 and TRBJ1-2; tentatively, D is TRBD1 (6 bases). The CDR3 totals 15 residues. Between the trimmed V and J ends, which lost 8 bases and 0 bases, there was a span of 16 bases. Germline CDR1 KGHSH, CDR2 LQKENI. CDR3 nucleotides: TGTGCCAGCCTTTCTACAAAGGGGGCTAACTATGGCTACACCTTC. This translates into CASLSTKGANYGYTF.

This clone appeared a few times. V gene TRBV7-9 combines with J gene TRBJ2-1, with TRBD2 identical over 8 bases. From germline, CDR1 is SEHNR and CDR2 FQNEAQ (reference sequence). CDR3 length equals 14 residues. The V segment lost 6 bases and the J segment 12 bases; nucleotides outside the gene matches: 13. CDR3 in DNA: TGTGCCAGCAGGTTCGGGACTAGGCCTCAGGGGCAGTTCTTC. Amino acid sequence: CASRFGTRPQGQFF. The full variable domain, in which reference TRBV7-9 and TRBJ2-1 provide the parts outside the CDR3, is DTGVSQNPRHKITKRGQNVTFRCDPISEHNRLYWYRQTLGQGPEFLTYFQNEAQLEKSRLLSDRFSAERPKGSFSTLEIQRTEQGDSAMYLCASRFGTRPQGQFFGPGTRLTVL.

The V and J genes are TRBV11-2 and TRBJ2-7; 9 nucleotides match TRBD1. Germline V CDR1 and CDR2: SGHAT, FQNNGV. J lost 2 bases, V lost 5 bases, and 4 bases had no gene match. The CDR3 spans 14 residues. Here the CDR3 DNA reads TGTGCCAGCAGCCAGGACAGGGGAACCTACGAGCAGTACTTC. This gives the protein CASSQDRGTYEQYF. Together with reference TRBV11-2 and TRBJ2-7, the CDR3 gives the full variable domain: EAGVAQSPRYKIIEKRQSVAFWCNPISGHATLYWYQQILGQGPKLLIQFQNNGVVDDSQLPKDRFSAERLKGVDSTLKIQPAKLEDSAVYLCASSQDRGTYEQYFGPGTRLTVT.

V usage is TRBV7-2 and J usage is TRBJ1-3, with 9 positions matching TRBD1. This CDR3 is built from 15 residues. Trimming cost V 1 base and J 9 bases; bases outside gene matches: 7. CDR1 is SGHTA and CDR2 is FQGNSA in the germline V gene. This CDR3 is CASSLGGQGIATIYF. CDR3 nucleotides: TGTGCCAGCAGCTTAGGCGGACAGGGGATCGCCACCATATATTTT.

V and J are TRBV30 and TRBJ2-3; 8 bases fit TRBD1. The CDR3 extends over 14 amino acids. V shed 3 bases and J 1 base; nucleotides not matched to a gene: 3. Germline V gene lookup returns CDR1 GTSNPN and CDR2 SVGIG (reference sequence). The CDR3 loop reads CAWRQGGGTDTQYF. DNA for the CDR3: TGTGCCTGGAGACAGGGGGGAGGCACAGATACGCAGTATTTT.

The V call is TRBV27, the J call TRBJ2-7, with D maybe TRBD2 (5 bases). Germline V lookup: CDR1 MNHEY, CDR2 SMNVEV (reference sequence). Deletions cut 5 bases from V and 0 bases from J, with 11 bases between. The CDR3 is 14 residues long. The CDR3 sequence is CASSHSGSSYEQYF. CDR3 DNA sequence: TGTGCCAGCAGTCACAGCGGAAGCTCCTACGAGCAGTACTTC.

The count of this clone is one. The rearrangement links TRBV24-1 to TRBJ2-1; 13 bases line up with TRBD2. Germline V gene sequence: CDR1 KGHDR, CDR2 SFDVKD. V lost 3 bases and J lost 5; bases outside the gene matches: 0. This CDR3 contains 15 residues. This CDR3 reads CATSDGLAGDNEQFF. In nucleotides, the CDR3 is TGTGCCACCAGTGATGGACTAGCGGGGGACAATGAGCAGTTCTTC.

The chain has TRBV19 and TRBJ2-1; either TRBD1 or TRBD2 may supply D (5 bases each). Between the trimmed V and J ends, which lost 3 bases and 1 base, there was a span of 7 bases. Looked up from germline, CDR1 is LNHDA and CDR2 is SQIVND (reference sequence). The length of the CDR3 is 14 residues. CDR3 bases: TGTGCCAGTAGTATCGAGGGGTCCTACAATGAGCAGTTCTTC. It yields the protein CASSIEGSYNEQFF.